The 17 T cell receptor beta chains in this list originate from one sample, sequenced in a study of blood T cell repertoires in COVID-19. Only in-frame clones appear in the TCRdb table, and some are missing; sequencing was by immunoSEQ multiplex PCR. The sample includes 40,000 or so clones, 80% to 90% of them seen just once. Sequencing used peripheral blood. These TCRs come from a man aged 40-49 years with active COVID-19.

This clone was seen just once. This chain joins TRBV5-4 and TRBJ2-1; 7 bases map to TRBD2. The germline V gene has CDR1 SGHNT and CDR2 YYREEE (reference sequence). The CDR3 loop spans 17 amino acids. V was clipped by 0 bases and J by 4 bases; unmatched bases: 10. CDR3 nucleotide sequence: TGTGCCAGCAGCTTGGGGCCCAGTAGCGGGCAGTACAATGAGCAGTTCTTC. Protein: CASSLGPSSGQYNEQFF.

CDR3 sequence (DNA): TGTGCCAGCTCACTAGGACAGCCCCGACCCAATCAGCCCCAGCATTTT. Translated, it gives CASSLGQPRPNQPQHF. V is TRBV18 and J is TRBJ1-5; D perhaps matches TRBD1 (6 bases). V was trimmed by 4 bases and J by 3 bases, leaving 16 bases between them. This CDR3 contains 16 residues. Per the germline V gene, CDR1 is KGHSH and CDR2 is LQKENI.

The rearrangement uses TRBV4-1 and TRBJ2-1; 7 bases map to TRBD2. CDR1 is MGHRA and CDR2 is YSYEKL in the germline V gene. The CDR3 extends over 16 amino acids. The junction had 4 bases not matched to a gene; V was cut back by 0 bases and J by 2 bases. The CDR3 DNA follows: TGCGCCAGCAGCCAAGATTGGGAGGGGCCCTACAATGAGCAGTTCTTC. This gives the protein CASSQDWEGPYNEQFF.

The chain couples TRBV28 to TRBJ1-5; the D gene is possibly TRBD1 (6 bases). CDR3 size: 14 residues. CDR1 MDHEN and CDR2 SYDVKM come from the germline V gene. The V gene lost 2 bases and the J gene lost 3 bases, with 8 bases spanning the gap. The CDR3 protein is CASSLTGFNQPQHF. Here the CDR3 DNA reads TGTGCCAGCAGTTTAACAGGGTTCAATCAGCCCCAGCATTTT.

The chain joins TRBV3-1 (or the pseudogene TRBV3-2) to TRBJ1-1; weak D call: TRBD1 (5 bases). The CDR3 spans 14 residues. Trimming removed 4 bases at V and 3 bases at J, with 12 bases between. Germline CDR1 is LGHDT and CDR2 is YNNKEL (reference sequence). The CDR3 reads CASSLRGSDTEAFF. DNA for the CDR3: TGTGCCAGCAGCCTCCGGGGGTCGGACACTGAAGCTTTCTTT.

This chain connects TRBV5-6 to TRBJ1-4; 7 bases agree with TRBD1. After removal of 2 bases from V and 6 bases from J, the junction contained 4 bases not matched to a gene. This CDR3 has 14 amino acids. Germline V gene sequence: CDR1 SGHDT, CDR2 YYEEEE. CDR3 sequence reads: CASSFFGQDEKLFF. CDR3 DNA: TGTGCCAGCAGCTTTTTTGGACAGGATGAAAAACTGTTTTTT.

In this sample, this clone turned up once. This chain links TRBV3-1 (or the pseudogene TRBV3-2) with TRBJ2-3, with 9 bases fitting TRBD2. The trim removed 3 bases at V and 3 bases at J, leaving 4 bases unmatched. This CDR3 has 15 amino acids. Germline CDR1 reads LGHDT; CDR2 reads YNNKEL (reference sequence). CDR3 in amino acids: CASSQGLAVTDTQYF. The CDR3 DNA is TGTGCCAGCAGCCAGGGACTAGCAGTTACAGATACGCAGTATTTT.

The chain joins TRBV28 to TRBJ1-1; D gene unclear. This CDR3 is built from 14 residues. Germline CDR1 is MDHEN and CDR2 is SYDVKM. Trimming took 3 bases from V and 4 from J, leaving 12 bases between them. Written as DNA, the CDR3 is TGTGCCAGCAGTTTGGCCAGTGGGCTCACTGAAGCTTTCTTT. It encodes CASSLASGLTEAFF.

This clone was detected a few times. The chain joins TRBV18 to TRBJ2-7; tentative D call: TRBD1 (5 bases). CDR3 size: 15 residues. The germline gives CDR1 KGHSH, CDR2 LQKENI. The V end lost 6 bases, the J end lost 3 bases, and 18 bases lay between the germline ends. In DNA, the CDR3 is TGTGCCAGCTCCGAAACCCCCGCAGGGCGCTACGAGCAGTACTTC. It specifies CASSETPAGRYEQYF.

The chain links TRBV11-3 to TRBJ2-1; maybe TRBD2 (6 bases). V lost 1 base, J lost 1 base, and 8 bases lay in between. CDR1 is SGHNT and CDR2 is YENEEA in the germline V gene. The CDR3 has 15 amino acids. CDR3 nucleotides: TGTGCCAGCAGCTTAGGCGGGGTATCCTACAATGAGCAGTTCTTC. Residues: CASSLGGVSYNEQFF.

The genes are TRBV14 and TRBJ2-2, with D maybe TRBD2 (6 bases). Germline-derived CDR1 and CDR2 are SGHDN and FVKESK. The CDR3 is made up of 15 amino acids. V was clipped by 3 bases and J by 5 bases, with 13 bases between them. The DNA of the CDR3 is TGTGCCAGCAGCCATATGGCGGGAACGACCGGGGAGCTGTTTTTT. This translates into CASSHMAGTTGELFF.

The J gene is TRBJ1-1, the V gene TRBV3-1 (or the pseudogene TRBV3-2); no definite D call. The germline V gene has CDR1 LGHDT and CDR2 YNNKEL (reference sequence). V shed 3 bases and J shed 0 bases, with 11 bases lying between them. The CDR3 extends over 15 amino acids. CDR3 sequence (DNA): TGTGCCAGCAGCCACGGGTACCTACTGAACACTGAAGCTTTCTTT. Translating it yields CASSHGYLLNTEAFF.

The gene calls are TRBV4-2 and TRBJ2-2; 7 nucleotides agree with TRBD1. Germline-derived CDR1 and CDR2 are LGHNA and YNFKEQ. With V trimmed by 1 base and J by 6 bases, 11 bases remained unmatched. The CDR3 is made up of 17 amino acids. The CDR3, as DNA: TGTGCCAGCAGCCAAGCCCGACAGGGCTGGATCCCCGGGGAGCTGTTTTTT. Protein product: CASSQARQGWIPGELFF.

V gene TRBV2 combines with J gene TRBJ2-2; 9 bases map to TRBD2. This CDR3 has 14 amino acids. The germline CDR1 and CDR2 sequences are SNHLY and FYNNEI. The trim removed 7 bases at V and 5 bases at J, leaving 5 bases unmatched. CDR3 in amino acids: CASTDSGRTGELFF. CDR3 in DNA: TGTGCCAGCACGGATAGCGGGAGAACCGGGGAGCTGTTTTTT.

This clone has a single count. V usage is TRBV29-1 and J usage is TRBJ2-6; D might be TRBD1 (5 bases). Germline-derived CDR1 and CDR2 are SQVTM and ANQGSEA. V lost 7 bases and J lost 1, with 8 bases in between. The CDR3 has 13 amino acids. The CDR3, as DNA: TGCAGCGGCAGGGTTTCTGGGGCCAACGTCCTGACTTTC. Translation: CSGRVSGANVLTF.

The chain links TRBV20-1 to TRBJ2-2; 8 positions match TRBD2. Germline CDR1 and CDR2: DFQATT and SNEGSKA (reference sequence). Unmatched junction bases numbered 9, after V lost 3 bases and J lost 6 bases. The CDR3 is 15 residues long. The CDR3 nucleotides read TGCAGTGCTAGTAGGAGCGGGAGTAGCCCCGGGGAGCTGTTTTTT. Its protein is CSASRSGSSPGELFF.

The CDR3 reads CASSAKRGFSYEQYF. The CDR3 region has the DNA TGTGCCAGCAGTGCGAAGCGGGGGTTCTCCTACGAGCAGTACTTC. The chain is built from TRBV6-6 and TRBJ2-7; 8 bases line up with TRBD2. Germline CDR1 is MNHNY and CDR2 is SVGAGI (reference sequence). The CDR3 loop spans 15 amino acids. V was pared by 5 bases and J by 0 bases, with 6 bases of the junction left unmatched.